This is a list of T cell receptor beta chains from one sample in a study of human T cells and chemical hapten exposure. Each CDR3 protein gets one entry after TCRdb re-called the RACE reads with MiXCR. The data show a few hundred thousand distinct CDR3 sequences, 5.5% seen once. This sample comprised whole blood, obtained in connection with sensitization to the hapten diphenylcyclopropenone (DPC). Receptors originate from a woman younger than 35 with alopecia areata. Some clones in this sample may be carry-over from other donors' samples. Both conserved end residues are part of each CDR3. The order of the fields is D gene, clone size, V gene, J gene, CDR3 DNA, CDR3 protein. The D gene is left open where the match is weak. Size is stated for part of the rows, as once, few or many counts, or as a class when the clone is expanded.

>TRBD1|few|TRBV7-8|TRBJ2-1
TGTGCCAGCAGCCCTTTCGCGGACAGGGGGTCCAATGAGCAGTTCTTC
CASSPFADRGSNEQFF
>NA|few|TRBV10-3|TRBJ2-6
TGTGCCATCAGTGAGGGGGGGCGCTCTGGGGCCAACGTCCTGACTTTC
CAISEGGRSGANVLTF
>NA|few|TRBV19|TRBJ1-5
TGTGCCTCTCAAGGCCAAGGGAATCAGCCCCAGCATTTT
CASQGQGNQPQHF
>TRBD1|many|TRBV5-5|TRBJ2-2
TGTGCCAGCAGCCGGGCGGACAGGGGGCTTTTGGCCGGGGAGCTGTTTTTT
CASSRADRGLLAGELFF
>NA|many|TRBV7-3|TRBJ2-3
TGTGCCAGCAGCCCCCTTAGCGGCGGACCCACAGATACGCAGTATTTT
CASSPLSGGPTDTQYF
>TRBD2|many|TRBV6-4|TRBJ2-5
TGTGCCAGCAGTGAACTAGCGGGGACCAAATCGACCCAGTACTTC
CASSELAGTKSTQYF
>NA|few|TRBV7-2|TRBJ1-1
TGTGCCAGCAGCTTACAGGGGTGGGGTACTGAAGCTTTCTTT
CASSLQGWGTEAFF
>TRBD1|few|TRBV5-1|TRBJ2-7
TGCGCCAGCAGTCCCGGGACAGGGACCGGCGAGCAGTACTTC
CASSPGTGTGEQYF
>TRBD1|many|TRBV20-1|TRBJ2-7
TGCAGTGCCCCCGGGACAGGGGGGCCCTACGAGCAGTACTTC
CSAPGTGGPYEQYF
>TRBD1|NA|TRBV20-1|TRBJ1-2
TGCAGTGCTACCCCGACAGGGCTCGATGGCTACACCTTC
CSATPTGLDGYTF
>NA|few|TRBV20-1|TRBJ1-1
TGCAGTGCTAGAGATAGTTCAGGGAACACTGAAGCTTTCTTT
CSARDSSGNTEAFF
>NA|few|TRBV5-1|TRBJ2-5
TGCGCCAGCAGCTCGACAGACAAAGAGACCCAGTACTTC
CASSSTDKETQYF
>TRBD1|NA|TRBV4-3|TRBJ1-6
TGCGCCAGCAGCCAAGCCGCGGCAGGGGGTAAGGATTCACCCCTCCACTTT
CASSQAAAGGKDSPLHF
>TRBD1|NA|TRBV28|TRBJ2-6
TGTGCCATTACGGACAGGACAAGCTCTGGGGCCAACGTCCTGACTTTC
CAITDRTSSGANVLTF
>TRBD2|few|TRBV3-1|TRBJ2-1
TGTGCCAGCAGCCCGGGACTAGCGGGGGCCGCATCCTACAATGAGCAGTTCTTC
CASSPGLAGAASYNEQFF
>NA|many|TRBV20-1|TRBJ1-5
TGCAGTGCTAGAGATGAACGGGGTCTCCAGCATTTT
CSARDERGLQHF
>NA|NA|TRBV6-5|TRBJ1-5
TGTGCCAGCAGTTATTCCAGGGGCAATCAGCCCCATCATTTT
CASSYSRGNQPHHF
>TRBD1|NA|TRBV29-1|TRBJ1-1
TGCAGCGTTGAAGCGCTGACAGGGGGCACTGAAGCTTTCTTT
CSVEALTGGTEAFF
>NA|many|TRBV2|TRBJ1-1
TGTGCCAGCGGGGCAGACTACATGAACACTGAAGCTTTCTTT
CASGADYMNTEAFF
>NA|NA|TRBV6-2/TRBV6-3|TRBJ1-5
TGTGCCAGCAGTTACTTCGGCGAGTGGGATAGCAATCAGCCCCAGCATTTT
CASSYFGEWDSNQPQHF
>NA|few|TRBV4-1|TRBJ2-7
TGCGCCAGCAGCCAAGTAGGGTGGGAGCAGGGGGGCGAGCAGTACTTC
CASSQVGWEQGGEQYF
>NA|NA|TRBV11-2|TRBJ2-5
TGTGCCAGCAGCCTGTCCGGGAGCCGCCAAGAGACCCAGTACTTC
CASSLSGSRQETQYF
>TRBD2|NA|TRBV6-2/TRBV6-3|TRBJ2-1
TGTGCCAGCAGTCGCGGGGGGGCCAACAATGAGCAGTTCTTC
CASSRGGANNEQFF
>NA|many|TRBV6-5|TRBJ2-2
TGTGCCAGCAGTTACTATCGGGGCGTAAACACCGGGGAGCTGTTTTTT
CASSYYRGVNTGELFF
>NA|NA|TRBV27|TRBJ2-7
TGTGCCAGTTCCTACTCAGGAGGGGGAAGAGTCTACGAGCAGTACTTC
CASSYSGGGRVYEQYF
>TRBD1|many|TRBV29-1|TRBJ1-2
TGCAGCGTGGAACCGGGGACAGCCAACTATGGCTACACCTTC
CSVEPGTANYGYTF
>NA|few|TRBV5-6|TRBJ2-1
TGTGCCAGCAGCTTGGTACTAGAGGTCGAGCAGTTCTTC
CASSLVLEVEQFF
>NA|few|TRBV19|TRBJ1-2
TGTGCCAGTATCCACAAAGGGCGCTATGGCTACACCTTC
CASIHKGRYGYTF
>NA|many|TRBV29-1|TRBJ1-2
TGCAGCGTTGATAGAGCGACTAACTATGGCTACACCTTC
CSVDRATNYGYTF
>TRBD1|many|TRBV29-1|TRBJ2-3
TGCAGCGCTGTCCGGGACAGGGTTACAGATACGCAGTATTTT
CSAVRDRVTDTQYF
>NA|NA|TRBV12-3/TRBV12-4|TRBJ1-1
TGTGCCAGCAGTCAGCAGAGAGGTGAAGCTTTCTTT
CASSQQRGEAFF
>NA|many|TRBV29-1|TRBJ2-6
TGCAGCGTTGAAGATCGCCAACCGACAGGCCCCCCGAGATCTGGGGCCAACGTCCTGACTTTC
CSVEDRQPTGPPRSGANVLTF
>NA|many|TRBV3-1|TRBJ2-7
TGTGCCAGCAGCCTATGGCAGCGTTCCTACGAGCAGTACTTC
CASSLWQRSYEQYF
>TRBD1|many|TRBV5-1|TRBJ1-1
TGCGCCAGCAGCTTGGTTGGACAGGGGGGCACTGAAGCTTTCTTT
CASSLVGQGGTEAFF
>NA|NA|TRBV29-1|TRBJ2-3
TGCAGCGTTGAACAGGGCACTAACACAGATACGCAGTATTTT
CSVEQGTNTDTQYF
>NA|many|TRBV29-1|TRBJ1-1
TGCAGCGCTGACGGCGCGTTGTCTGTCACTGAAGCTTTCTTT
CSADGALSVTEAFF
>TRBD2|many|TRBV7-9|TRBJ2-7
TGTGCCAGCAGCTTGGGTAGCGGGGGTGCTAGCTCCTACGAGCAGTACTTC
CASSLGSGGASSYEQYF
>NA|many|TRBV6-6|TRBJ1-2
TGTGCCAGCAGTTACTCGCCCCGGGTAGGGGGAAGTGGCTATGGCTACACCTTC
CASSYSPRVGGSGYGYTF
>NA|many|TRBV11-2|TRBJ1-5
TGTGCCAGCAGCTTAGAACGAAGTCAGCCCCAGCATTTT
CASSLERSQPQHF
>NA|few|TRBV3-1|TRBJ1-2
TGTGCCAGCAGCCCGTTCCCCTTGGACGTAAACTATGGCTACACCTTC
CASSPFPLDVNYGYTF
>NA|many|TRBV7-3|TRBJ1-1
TGTGCCAGCAGCTTAACAGGGGAAACTGAAGCTTTCTTT
CASSLTGETEAFF
>TRBD2|NA|TRBV7-2|TRBJ2-3
TGTGCCAGCAATCTAGCGGGTAACACAGATACGCAGTATTTT
CASNLAGNTDTQYF
>NA|NA|TRBV6-5|TRBJ1-1
TGTGCCAGCAGCTCAACTCCCTTGGGGACCGCTGAAGCTTTCTTT
CASSSTPLGTAEAFF
>NA|few|TRBV28|TRBJ2-5
TGTGCCAGCAGTTTAGACACACATCAACAAGAGACCCAGTACTTC
CASSLDTHQQETQYF
>NA|few|TRBV28|TRBJ2-4
TGTGCCAGCAGTCCCACCCGACAGCTAGCCAAAAACATTCAGTACTTC
CASSPTRQLAKNIQYF
>NA|many|TRBV6-5|TRBJ2-4
TGTGCCACCTGCCTCACTGTGGGGGTAGCCAAAAACATTCAGTACTTC
CATCLTVGVAKNIQYF
>NA|few|TRBV7-9|TRBJ1-2
TGTGCCAGCAGCTTAGAGTTTCGGACCCCGGGAGGCTACACCTTC
CASSLEFRTPGGYTF